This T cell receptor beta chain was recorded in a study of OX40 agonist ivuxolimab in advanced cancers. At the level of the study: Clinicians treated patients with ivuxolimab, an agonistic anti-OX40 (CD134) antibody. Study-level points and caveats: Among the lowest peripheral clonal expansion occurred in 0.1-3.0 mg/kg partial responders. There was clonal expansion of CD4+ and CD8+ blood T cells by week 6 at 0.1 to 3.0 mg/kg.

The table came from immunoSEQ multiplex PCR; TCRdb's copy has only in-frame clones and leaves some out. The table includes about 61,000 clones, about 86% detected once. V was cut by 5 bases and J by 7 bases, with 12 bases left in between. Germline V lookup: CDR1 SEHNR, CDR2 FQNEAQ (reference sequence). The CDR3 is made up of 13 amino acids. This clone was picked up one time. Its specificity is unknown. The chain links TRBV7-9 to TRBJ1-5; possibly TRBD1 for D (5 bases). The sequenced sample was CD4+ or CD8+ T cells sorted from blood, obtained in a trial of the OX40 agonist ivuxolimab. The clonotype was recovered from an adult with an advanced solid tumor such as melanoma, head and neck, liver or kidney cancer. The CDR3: CASSRDGGQPQHF. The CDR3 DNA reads TGTGCCAGCAGCCGGGACGGGGGGCAGCCCCAGCATTTT.